This T cell receptor beta chain was sequenced during a study of blood T cell repertoires in COVID-19. Across the whole study: Some COVID-19 samples were acute and others convalescent; all came from the United States, Italy and Spain. T cells, B-cell-depleted T cells, or PBMCs supplied cDNA or gDNA.

The V end was cut by 1 base, the J end by 5 bases, with 15 bases between. The V gene's germline CDR1 is SGHNT and CDR2 YYREEE (reference sequence). The CDR3 length is 15 residues. Per the original methods: Quantification of nucleated cells was approximated via reference gene primer amplification. TCRdb's copy holds only in-frame clones and misses some; the assay was immunoSEQ multiplex PCR. Clonal size and the V and J genes are those of that table, whereas D and trimming came from the DNA. The sample has approximately 210,000 clones; roughly 94% are singletons. This clone was recorded once. Sequencing was done on a sample of peripheral blood. The sequence was obtained from a young man with acute or convalescent COVID-19. The chain employs TRBV5-4 and TRBJ2-5; weak D call: TRBD2 (5 bases). The CDR3 coding sequence is TGTGCCAGCAGCTTGCGACAATCGGGGAGTGAGACCCAGTACTTC. Translated: CASSLRQSGSETQYF.